This T cell receptor beta chain was found in a study of vaccination effects on CD4 cells after COVID-19. Looking at the study overall: Once vaccinated, a few convalescent patients were sampled both early and late afterward. Post-vaccine samples followed the second dose by a median of 72 days.

Before sequencing took place, the ViraFEST assay used viral peptide pools to expand antigen-specific CD4+ T cells. Subsequent to a culture period of about nine days, CD4+ T cells were isolated. By PCR, the person was confirmed to have had SARS-CoV-2 infection between March and December 2020. The cohort was immunized with two doses of either the BNT162b2 or mRNA-1273 vaccine. The study's findings and limits: After vaccination, at late timepoints, clones induced by infection and by vaccine contracted markedly.

Sequencing used immunoSEQ multiplex PCR; TCRdb keeps in-frame clones, though not all of them. The sample has some 14,000 clones, about 70% seen once. This CDR3 spans 15 amino acids. CDR1 and CDR2 (germline): SGHAT, FQNNGV. V lost 1 base and J 4 bases, leaving 13 bases between the germline ends. This clone was observed once. The target antigen is unknown. V gene TRBV11-2 combines with J gene TRBJ1-1; D gene ambiguous. The TCR was taken from a human donor who had a prior SARS-CoV-2 infection. The sequencing used CD4+ T cells from PBMCs cultured with HCoV-NL63 spike peptides, collected after COVID-19 vaccination. The CDR3 DNA follows: TGTGCCAGCAGCTTAGTGCCGGGGTTGGGCACTGAAGCTTTCTTT. Protein product: CASSLVPGLGTEAFF.